These T cell receptor beta chains were read from a single sample in a study of T-cell memory formation after mild COVID-19. TCRdb fed the 5' RACE reads into MiXCR, producing one record per CDR3 protein. Of more than 9,500 distinct CDR3 sequences in the sample, roughly 15% are singletons; the top ten hold roughly 55%. The source material was PBMCs or a T cell subset sorted from them (not recorded which). The origin of the receptors is a man younger than 35 who had mild COVID-19 (a few samples of this study predate the infection). Cell type and time point are not known. Each CDR3 is given with its conserved first and last residue. D genes are given only for firm matches. A row's size may be missing; if present it is once, few, many or a size class.

D gene: NA
V gene: TRBV29-1
clone size: many
J gene: TRBJ1-2
CDR3 DNA: TGCAGCCCTGGGGTCGCTTCCTCCTCCGGCTACACCTTC
CDR3 protein: CSPGVASSSGYTF

D gene: NA
V gene: TRBV7-2
clone size: many
J gene: TRBJ1-2
CDR3 DNA: TGTGCCAGCAGCTCGCCTGTTAAGGGCCTGGACTATGGCTACACCTTC
CDR3 protein: CASSSPVKGLDYGYTF

D gene: TRBD1
V gene: TRBV7-6
clone size: many
J gene: TRBJ1-5
CDR3 DNA: TGTGCCAGCAGCTTATACAGGGGGCAGCCCCAGCATTTT
CDR3 protein: CASSLYRGQPQHF

D gene: TRBD1
V gene: TRBV5-6
clone size: many
J gene: TRBJ2-3
CDR3 DNA: TGTGCCAGCAGCTTCCGGGACAGGGCCACAGATACGCAGTATTTT
CDR3 protein: CASSFRDRATDTQYF

D gene: NA
V gene: TRBV5-1
clone size: few
J gene: TRBJ1-1
CDR3 DNA: TGCGCCAGCAGCTTGATCGGGGGCCCAGTGACTGAAGCTTTCTTT
CDR3 protein: CASSLIGGPVTEAFF

D gene: NA
V gene: TRBV4-3
clone size: many
J gene: TRBJ2-6
CDR3 DNA: TGCGCCAGCAGCCAAGGGTCCAGCCCCTCTGGGGCCAACGTCCTGACTTTC
CDR3 protein: CASSQGSSPSGANVLTF

D gene: TRBD2
V gene: TRBV4-3
clone size: NA
J gene: TRBJ2-1
CDR3 DNA: TGCGCCAGCAGCCCGGGGGGGGGCCATGAGCAGTTCTTC
CDR3 protein: CASSPGGGHEQFF

D gene: NA
V gene: TRBV5-1
clone size: many
J gene: TRBJ2-3
CDR3 DNA: TGCGCCAGCAAAGTCCAGGGTAAAAGCACTAGCACAGATACGCAGTATTTT
CDR3 protein: CASKVQGKSTSTDTQYF

D gene: TRBD1
V gene: TRBV6-2/TRBV6-3
clone size: many
J gene: TRBJ1-5
CDR3 DNA: TGTGCCAGCAGTACACCGAGGGACAGCCCGAGGGGGCAGCCCCAGCATTTT
CDR3 protein: CASSTPRDSPRGQPQHF

D gene: NA
V gene: TRBV5-1
clone size: NA
J gene: TRBJ2-7
CDR3 DNA: TGCGCCAGCAGCACCGACAGGTCGGTCACCTACGAGCAGTACTTC
CDR3 protein: CASSTDRSVTYEQYF

D gene: NA
V gene: TRBV9
clone size: many
J gene: TRBJ2-3
CDR3 DNA: TGTGCCAGCAGCGCCGCGGGGAGTCTGAAGAATACGCAGTATTTT
CDR3 protein: CASSAAGSLKNTQYF

D gene: NA
V gene: TRBV18
clone size: NA
J gene: TRBJ1-2
CDR3 DNA: TGTGCCAGCTCACCACCGGGTGGGGCCTATGGCTACACCTTC
CDR3 protein: CASSPPGGAYGYTF

D gene: NA
V gene: TRBV18
clone size: NA
J gene: TRBJ1-2
CDR3 DNA: TGTGCCAGCTCACCATTGGGAGGACAGCCAAACTATGGCTACACCTTC
CDR3 protein: CASSPLGGQPNYGYTF

D gene: NA
V gene: TRBV3-1
clone size: many
J gene: TRBJ1-3
CDR3 DNA: TGTGCCAGCAGCCCAGGGGCCCGAGGTGGAAACACCATATATTTT
CDR3 protein: CASSPGARGGNTIYF

D gene: NA
V gene: TRBV12-3/TRBV12-4
clone size: medium-sized
J gene: TRBJ1-2
CDR3 DNA: TGTGCCAGCAGCCCATTCAACAGGGTCTATGGCTACACCTTC
CDR3 protein: CASSPFNRVYGYTF

D gene: NA
V gene: TRBV2
clone size: few
J gene: TRBJ1-6
CDR3 DNA: TGTGCCAGCACCCCTCTGGGGTATAATTCACCCCTCCACTTT
CDR3 protein: CASTPLGYNSPLHF

D gene: NA
V gene: TRBV13
clone size: NA
J gene: TRBJ1-1
CDR3 DNA: TGTGCCAGCAGCCGGGGGCAAGGTACTGAAGCTTTCTTT
CDR3 protein: CASSRGQGTEAFF

D gene: NA
V gene: TRBV6-2/TRBV6-3
clone size: NA
J gene: TRBJ2-2
CDR3 DNA: TGTGCCAGCAGTTATGGCACAGTCGCCGGGGAGCTGTTTTTT
CDR3 protein: CASSYGTVAGELFF

D gene: TRBD2
V gene: TRBV11-1
clone size: many
J gene: TRBJ2-1
CDR3 DNA: TGTGCCAGCAGCTTACTTGGACTAGCGGGGAATGAGCAGTTCTTC
CDR3 protein: CASSLLGLAGNEQFF

D gene: NA
V gene: TRBV12-3/TRBV12-4
clone size: once
J gene: TRBJ1-2
CDR3 DNA: TGTGCCAGCAGTTCCAGGTTCGGTGGCTACACCTTC
CDR3 protein: CASSSRFGGYTF

D gene: NA
V gene: TRBV7-9
clone size: few
J gene: TRBJ1-1
CDR3 DNA: TGTGCCAGCAGTCCTTTAGTTGGTTGGAGTCACACGTTGAACACTGAAGCTTTCTTT
CDR3 protein: CASSPLVGWSHTLNTEAFF

D gene: NA
V gene: TRBV7-2
clone size: many
J gene: TRBJ2-7
CDR3 DNA: TGTGCCAGCAGCTACGCCCCCGCGACGACGAGCTCCTACGAGCAGTACTTC
CDR3 protein: CASSYAPATTSSYEQYF

D gene: TRBD1
V gene: TRBV28
clone size: many
J gene: TRBJ1-5
CDR3 DNA: TGTGCCAGCAGTTTAGGACAGGGAATTCAGCCCCAGCATTTT
CDR3 protein: CASSLGQGIQPQHF

D gene: TRBD2
V gene: TRBV7-3
clone size: NA
J gene: TRBJ2-1
CDR3 DNA: TGTGCCAGCAGCCATCTAGCGGGGGCCTGGGATGAGCAGTTCTTC
CDR3 protein: CASSHLAGAWDEQFF

D gene: NA
V gene: TRBV4-3
clone size: many
J gene: TRBJ1-2
CDR3 DNA: TGCGCCAGCAGCCAAGGGGATGGCTACACCTTC
CDR3 protein: CASSQGDGYTF

D gene: NA
V gene: TRBV20-1
clone size: many
J gene: TRBJ2-7
CDR3 DNA: TGCAGTGCTAGAGAAGAGTACAGCAACTACGAGCAGTACTTC
CDR3 protein: CSAREEYSNYEQYF

D gene: NA
V gene: TRBV6-2/TRBV6-3
clone size: many
J gene: TRBJ1-5
CDR3 DNA: TGTGCCAGCAGGGTTGATGGGTCTAGCAATCAGCCCCAGCATTTT
CDR3 protein: CASRVDGSSNQPQHF

D gene: NA
V gene: TRBV12-3/TRBV12-4
clone size: NA
J gene: TRBJ1-2
CDR3 DNA: TGTGCCAGCAGTTCCCTAGGGGGGTTGGGCTACACCTTC
CDR3 protein: CASSSLGGLGYTF

D gene: TRBD1
V gene: TRBV9
clone size: NA
J gene: TRBJ2-1
CDR3 DNA: TGTGCCAGCAGCGCAACAGGGGGCCCCTACAATGAGCAGTTCTTC
CDR3 protein: CASSATGGPYNEQFF

D gene: TRBD2
V gene: TRBV9
clone size: medium-sized
J gene: TRBJ2-3
CDR3 DNA: TGTGCCAGCAGCCCCGGGACTAGCGGGGGGCCCACAGATACGCAGTATTTT
CDR3 protein: CASSPGTSGGPTDTQYF

D gene: NA
V gene: TRBV12-3/TRBV12-4
clone size: NA
J gene: TRBJ1-5
CDR3 DNA: TGTGCCAGCAGTTTGGGGGCACGTAATCAGCCCCAGCATTTT
CDR3 protein: CASSLGARNQPQHF

D gene: TRBD2
V gene: TRBV27
clone size: many
J gene: TRBJ2-5
CDR3 DNA: TGTGCCAGCAGTTTACGGGCGGGGGAAGAGACCCAGTACTTC
CDR3 protein: CASSLRAGEETQYF

D gene: TRBD1
V gene: TRBV6-6
clone size: few
J gene: TRBJ2-7
CDR3 DNA: TGTGCCAGCAGTTACCTCTTGGGTGAGGGGGCGAAGCAGTACTTC
CDR3 protein: CASSYLLGEGAKQYF

D gene: TRBD2
V gene: TRBV27
clone size: many
J gene: TRBJ2-7
CDR3 DNA: TGTGCCAGCAGTCCTGCGTCGTACAGACTAGCGGGGGACTACGAGCAGTACTTC
CDR3 protein: CASSPASYRLAGDYEQYF

D gene: NA
V gene: TRBV25-1
clone size: few
J gene: TRBJ1-6
CDR3 DNA: TGTGCCAGCAGTCTAGGGCTCTATAATTCACCCCTCCACTTT
CDR3 protein: CASSLGLYNSPLHF

D gene: TRBD1
V gene: TRBV20-1
clone size: many
J gene: TRBJ2-7
CDR3 DNA: TGCAGTGCCCTCGACCGGGACAGGGGCTACGAGCAGTACTTC
CDR3 protein: CSALDRDRGYEQYF

D gene: NA
V gene: TRBV24-1
clone size: once
J gene: TRBJ1-2
CDR3 DNA: TGTGCCACCAGTCGGGGGACGAACTATGGCTACACCTTC
CDR3 protein: CATSRGTNYGYTF

D gene: NA
V gene: TRBV6-2/TRBV6-3
clone size: NA
J gene: TRBJ1-1
CDR3 DNA: TGTGCCAGCAGCAGGCAGGGAGGCACTGAAGCTTTCTTT
CDR3 protein: CASSRQGGTEAFF

D gene: NA
V gene: TRBV23-1
clone size: few
J gene: TRBJ1-5
CDR3 DNA: TGCGCCACCGAGGGACCCCAGCATTTT
CDR3 protein: CATEGPQHF

D gene: NA
V gene: TRBV24-1
clone size: NA
J gene: TRBJ2-7
CDR3 DNA: TGTGCCACCAGTGATCTCCGTGTGGCAGAGCCGGCTCCCTACGAGCAGTACTTC
CDR3 protein: CATSDLRVAEPAPYEQYF

D gene: NA
V gene: TRBV7-9
clone size: many
J gene: TRBJ2-3
CDR3 DNA: TGTGCCAGCAGCGCCCTAGATACGCAGTATTTT
CDR3 protein: CASSALDTQYF